This T cell receptor (beta chain) was documented in a study of tissue T cells after allogeneic stem cell transplantation. Study-wide results and limits: In patients and mice, blood and spleen missed much of tissue repertoire.

With V trimmed by 0 bases and J by 6 bases, 4 bases remained unmatched. The CDR3 is made up of 13 amino acids. Germline V gene sequence: CDR1 GKSSPN, CDR2 SITVG. The repertoire was sequenced with immunoSEQ multiplex PCR; TCRdb's copy has only in-frame clones and lacks some. The top ten hold 0.85% to 0.95% of the sample, which has about 20,000 clones, about 70% seen once. This clone was counted between two and nine times. No antigen is known for it. Genes here carry mouse names. The read stops 1 residue short of the end of the CDR3; the missing end is completed from the germline J gene. The receptor comes from a female BALB/c mouse in good health. This strain's MHC haplotype is H2-d. Sequencing was done on a sample of spleen. This chain uses TRBV31 with TRBJ2-7; 8 positions match TRBD2. The CDR3 reads CAWSLTGGFEQYF. CDR3 DNA (partial): TGTGCCTGGAGTCTTACTGGGGGTTTTGAACAGTAC.